This is a list of T cell receptor beta chains from one sample in a study of long-term antiretroviral therapy in people with HIV. Produced via immunoSEQ multiplex PCR; TCRdb's table is partial and in-frame only. The data hold 25,000 or so clones, with more than 85% observed a single time. The sample consisted of unsorted PBMCs, taken 6.2 years after starting antiretroviral therapy. The receptor source for this set is a man aged 35 to 55 with HIV. The CDR3 runs from the conserved cysteine through the conserved F or W. A D gene is named only where the DNA matches it firmly. Clone sizes are given selectively: once, few, many, or a class where the clone is expanded.

j_call clone_size v_call d_call cdr3_length cdr3_aa cdr3_nt
TRBJ2-2 . TRBV25-1 TRBD1 14 CASSRTGNTGELFF TGTGCCAGCAGTAGGACAGGGAACACCGGGGAGCTGTTTTTT
TRBJ1-2 once TRBV29-1 TRBD1 14 CSVERDRVFYGYTF TGCAGCGTTGAGCGGGACAGGGTTTTCTATGGCTACACCTTC
TRBJ2-3 . TRBV29-1 TRBD1 13 CSVEAGGADTQYF TGCAGCGTTGAAGCAGGGGGCGCAGATACGCAGTATTTT
TRBJ2-3 once TRBV30 TRBD1 14 CACVPGQSEDTQYF TGTGCCTGTGTACCGGGACAGTCGGAAGATACGCAGTATTTT
TRBJ2-5 . TRBV6-1 TRBD2 13 CATPGGYQETQYF TGTGCCACCCCCGGGGGGTACCAAGAGACCCAGTACTTC
TRBJ2-5 once TRBV7-7 TRBD2 14 CASSLLSGTETQYF TGTGCTAGCAGCTTATTGAGCGGGACTGAGACCCAGTACTTC
TRBJ1-1 . TRBV7-2 . 15 CASSFGVLVNTEAFF TGTGCCAGCAGCTTCGGGGTGCTAGTGAACACTGAAGCTTTCTTT
TRBJ1-1 . TRBV5-1 . 13 CASSWGDKTEAFF TGCGCCAGCAGCTGGGGGGACAAAACTGAAGCTTTCTTT
TRBJ1-1 . TRBV1 . 15 CTSSQEAQGPTEAFF TGCACCAGCAGCCAAGAGGCACAGGGTCCCACTGAAGCTTTCTTT
TRBJ1-3 . TRBV9 . 15 CASSPSEVSGNTIYF TGTGCCAGCAGCCCGTCTGAGGTTTCTGGAAACACCATATATTTT
TRBJ2-3 once TRBV7-2 TRBD2 13 CASSPGLAGTQYF TGTGCCAGCAGCCCGGGACTAGCCGGTACGCAGTATTTT
TRBJ2-3 . TRBV7-7 . 14 CASSLAGRADTQYF TGTGCCAGCAGCTTAGCAGGGCGCGCAGATACGCAGTATTTT
TRBJ2-3 . TRBV5-4 TRBD2 16 CASSPRLAGPSDTQYF TGTGCCAGCAGCCCCAGACTAGCGGGTCCATCAGATACGCAGTATTTT
TRBJ1-1 . TRBV6-5 . 12 CASSPTGAFPQF TGTGCCAGCAGTCCGACCGGGGCGTTTCCTCAGTTT
TRBJ1-3 . TRBV14 . 17 CASSQALRTTSGNTIYF TGTGCCAGCAGCCAAGCATTAAGGACTACCTCTGGAAACACCATATATTTT
TRBJ1-2 . TRBV9 . 15 CASSGRDGLNYGYTF TGTGCCAGCAGCGGCAGGGACGGTCTTAACTATGGCTACACCTTC
TRBJ2-2 . TRBV18 . 14 CASSPSRTTGELFF TGTGCCAGCTCACCCTCCAGGACCACCGGGGAGCTGTTTTTT
TRBJ2-5 . TRBV7-3 . 13 CASSMGTAETQYF TGTGCCAGCAGTATGGGGACGGCAGAGACCCAGTACTTC
TRBJ2-1 . TRBV7-2 TRBD1 16 CASSFDNEGARGEQFF TGTGCCAGCAGCTTTGATAATGAGGGGGCCAGAGGTGAGCAGTTCTTC
TRBJ2-7 . TRBV7-9 TRBD1 14 CAAGGTGVLYEQYF TGTGCCGCCGGGGGGACAGGGGTACTCTACGAGCAGTACTTC
TRBJ2-5 . TRBV11-2 . 17 CASSLVGGFREGETQYF TGTGCCAGCAGCTTAGTAGGGGGGTTTCGGGAAGGTGAGACCCAGTACTTC
TRBJ1-6 once TRBV2 . 15 CASSEGAAGNSPLHF TGTGCCAGCAGTGAAGGGGCCGCGGGTAATTCACCCCTCCACTTT
TRBJ2-6 . TRBV7-9 . 18 CASSFSLGNPSGANVLTF TGTGCCAGCAGCTTCTCACTTGGAAACCCCTCTGGGGCCAACGTCCTGACTTTC
TRBJ1-4 . TRBV5-4 . 15 CASRPRGAGDEKLFF TGTGCCAGCAGACCCCGGGGGGCGGGAGATGAAAAACTGTTTTTT
TRBJ2-3 . TRBV6-6 . 16 CASTYGVGPSTDTQYF TGTGCCAGCACCTACGGGGTGGGACCAAGCACAGATACGCAGTATTTT
TRBJ1-2 . TRBV28 TRBD1 17 CASTSAGQGAQDYGYTF TGTGCCAGCACCTCGGCGGGACAGGGGGCGCAGGACTATGGCTACACCTTC
TRBJ1-6 . TRBV5-1 . 18 CASSLGPGEGSYNSPLHF TGCGCCAGCAGCTTGGGTCCCGGGGAGGGCTCCTATAATTCACCCCTCCACTTT
TRBJ2-3 . TRBV14 TRBD2 16 CASSQDIREGDDTQYF TGTGCCAGCAGCCAAGATATTCGGGAGGGCGACGATACGCAGTATTTT
TRBJ2-2 . TRBV5-1 TRBD1 14 CASSLDTGAGELFF TGCGCCAGCAGCTTGGATACAGGGGCCGGGGAGCTGTTTTTT
TRBJ2-7 . TRBV11-3 . 13 CASSLFLAHEQYF TGTGCCAGCAGCTTATTTCTCGCTCACGAGCAGTACTTC
TRBJ1-2 . TRBV4-3 . 17 CASSQDLRGAPLYGYTF TGCGCCAGCAGCCAAGATCTTAGGGGTGCCCCCCTTTATGGCTACACCTTC
TRBJ1-5 . TRBV14 . 15 CASSQDGGTDQPQHF TGTGCCAGCAGCCAAGATGGGGGGACCGATCAGCCCCAGCATTTT
TRBJ1-1 . TRBV25-1 . 11 CASRANTEAFF TGTGCCAGCAGGGCCAACACTGAAGCTTTCTTT
TRBJ1-4 . TRBV5-5 . 14 CASSFGQKDEKLFF TGTGCCAGCAGCTTCGGACAGAAGGATGAAAAACTGTTTTTT
TRBJ2-7 . TRBV11-2 TRBD2 15 CASSLATSGGLEQYF TGTGCCAGCAGCTTAGCGACTAGCGGGGGGCTCGAGCAGTACTTC
TRBJ1-1 once TRBV27 . 15 CASSYSSGWDTEAFF TGTGCCAGCTCCTACTCCTCTGGATGGGACACTGAAGCTTTCTTT
TRBJ2-1 . TRBV4-1 TRBD2 16 CASSGPAGETYNEQFF TGCGCCAGCAGCGGACCAGCGGGGGAAACCTACAATGAGCAGTTCTTC
TRBJ1-2 . TRBV10-3 TRBD1 14 CAISSATGGRGYTF TGTGCCATCAGTTCCGCGACAGGGGGCCGTGGCTACACCTTC
TRBJ2-6 . TRBV10-2 . 16 CASSDGGASGANVLTF TGCGCCAGCAGTGACGGGGGTGCTTCTGGGGCCAACGTCCTGACTTTC
TRBJ2-1 . TRBV5-1 TRBD2 15 CASSETSGRAAEQFF TGCGCCAGCAGCGAGACTAGCGGGAGGGCGGCTGAGCAGTTCTTC
TRBJ2-2 . TRBV7-8 TRBD1 16 CASSKVAGTVIRELFF TGTGCCAGCAGCAAAGTCGCCGGGACAGTTATCAGGGAGCTGTTTTTT
TRBJ2-7 . TRBV5-6 TRBD2 16 CASSVTGASGNDEQYF TGTGCCAGCAGCGTAACGGGGGCTAGCGGGAACGACGAGCAGTACTTC
TRBJ1-2 . TRBV5-1 TRBD1 13 CASTPDRDYGYTF TGCGCCAGCACCCCGGACAGGGACTATGGCTACACCTTC
TRBJ1-2 . TRBV10-3 . 13 CAISGEAQYGYTF TGTGCCATCAGTGGGGAGGCACAGTATGGCTACACCTTC
TRBJ2-1 . TRBV6-1 . 12 CASRYIPAEQFF TGTGCCAGCAGATACATCCCGGCTGAGCAGTTCTTC
TRBJ2-2 . TRBV5-4 TRBD2 15 CASSWPSGDTGELFF TGTGCCAGCAGCTGGCCTAGCGGGGACACCGGGGAGCTGTTTTTT